This passage covers 15 T cell receptor beta chains from one sample sequenced in a study of identifying expanded T cells in peripheral blood. Assay used: immunoSEQ multiplex PCR; TCRdb lists only in-frame clones, some missing. Among 90,000 or so clones listed, more than 75% were seen once. Sequencing was carried out using blood. These receptors all come from a person aged 18 to 75 in good health.

The chain couples TRBV19 to TRBJ1-3; D unclear. The CDR3 is 15 residues long. Trimming stripped 8 bases from V and 0 bases from J, with 14 bases between. Germline V gene lookup returns CDR1 LNHDA and CDR2 SQIVND (reference sequence). For the CDR3, the DNA is TGTGCCAGTCAGACCGGATTGGTCTCTGGAAACACCATATATTTT. Its translation is CASQTGLVSGNTIYF.

This clone was seen a few times. The J gene is TRBJ1-1, the V gene TRBV10-2; 8 positions agree with TRBD1. The V and J ends lost 7 bases and 2 bases, in that order; junction bases with no gene match: 9. The CDR3 totals 15 residues. The germline gives CDR1 WSHSY, CDR2 SAAADI. For the CDR3, the DNA is TGCGCCAGCAAGCCCGGGACAGGTGACAACACTGAAGCTTTCTTT. Translated: CASKPGTGDNTEAFF.

J is TRBJ2-5 and V is TRBV7-9, with D possibly matching TRBD2 (5 bases). Trimming took off 2 bases at V and 5 bases at J, with 9 bases between the two ends. This CDR3 contains 13 residues. Germline CDR1 and CDR2: SEHNR and FQNEAQ (reference sequence). The CDR3 spells CASSLYEGETQYF. CDR3 nucleotides: TGTGCCAGCAGCTTATATGAGGGCGAGACCCAGTACTTC.

The chain links TRBV29-1 to TRBJ1-2; 7 bases map to TRBD1. The germline V gene encodes CDR1 SQVTM and CDR2 ANQGSEA. CDR3 size: 11 residues. The junction had 4 bases not matched to a gene; V was cut back by 6 bases and J by 6 bases. The CDR3 sequence: CSVLQGDGYTF. As DNA, the CDR3 is TGCAGCGTCCTGCAGGGGGATGGCTACACCTTC.

The rearrangement joins TRBV12-5 to TRBJ2-5; the D call may be TRBD1 or TRBD2 (6 bases each). Germline V CDR1 and CDR2: LGHNT, FRNRAP. There are 19 residues in the CDR3. The V end lost 0 bases, the J end lost 4 bases, and 24 bases lay between the germline ends. The CDR3 DNA follows: TGTGCTAGTGGTTTGGTCTTATTTTGTTGTCGCGAGGGGGGAGAGACCCAGTACTTC. This encodes CASGLVLFCCREGGETQYF.

The chain couples TRBV7-2 to TRBJ2-1; 7 nucleotides line up with TRBD1. This CDR3 region has 13 residues. CDR1 is SGHTA and CDR2 is FQGNSA in the germline V gene. The V segment lost 5 bases and the J segment 9 bases; nucleotides outside the gene matches: 7. CDR3 nucleotide sequence: TGTGCCAGCAGCCCCAGACAGGGTTCTGAGCAGTTCTTC. This sequence encodes CASSPRQGSEQFF.

J is TRBJ2-7 and V is TRBV5-4, with 7 nucleotides matching TRBD2. The ends lost 0 bases at V and 7 bases at J; junction bases unmatched: 16. This CDR3 region has 17 residues. Per the germline V gene, CDR1 is SGHNT and CDR2 is YYREEE (reference sequence). CDR3 sequence reads: CASSLGSSGELGWEQYF. The CDR3 bases are TGTGCCAGCAGCTTGGGTTCGAGCGGGGAATTAGGGTGGGAGCAGTACTTC.

The V gene is TRBV28, the J gene TRBJ1-1; D may be TRBD1 (5 bases). Trimming shortened V by 3 bases and J by 1 base, and 9 bases separated the two germline ends. There are 14 residues in the CDR3. Looked up from germline, CDR1 is MDHEN and CDR2 is SYDVKM. CDR3 nucleotides: TGTGCCAGCAGTTTCCTACAGGAGAACACTGAAGCTTTCTTT. It codes for CASSFLQENTEAFF.

Here the CDR3 DNA reads TGTGCCAGCAGTTACGCTAAACACAATGAGCAGTTCTTC. Its translation: CASSYAKHNEQFF. The genes are TRBV6-5 and TRBJ2-1; D not resolved. Between the trimmed V and J ends, which lost 2 bases and 5 bases, there was a span of 7 bases. Germline V gene sequence: CDR1 MNHEY, CDR2 SVGAGI. This CDR3 spans 13 amino acids.

This clone appeared once. V is TRBV6-6 and J is TRBJ2-1; TRBD2 matches 8 bases. Losses at the gene ends were 5 bases for V and 0 bases for J; bases not matched to a gene: 3. Per the germline V gene, CDR1 is MNHNY and CDR2 is SVGAGI (reference sequence). The CDR3 sequence is 15 residues long. The CDR3 sequence is CASSIAGNSYNEQFF. CDR3 nucleotides: TGTGCCAGCAGTATAGCGGGGAACTCCTACAATGAGCAGTTCTTC.

The chain recombines TRBV6-6 with TRBJ2-7; unclear D gene. In germline, CDR1 is MNHNY, CDR2 SVGAGI (reference sequence). The CDR3 is 14 amino acids. Trimming pared 2 bases from V and 1 base from J, leaving 9 bases between. The CDR3 bases are TGTGCCAGCAGTTACCCCGAGTCTTCCTACGAGCAGTACTTC. Protein product: CASSYPESSYEQYF.

This clone has a single count. This chain connects TRBV27 to TRBJ1-1; 7 nucleotides match TRBD1. With 5 bases clipped from V and 0 bases from J, the junction kept 6 bases outside the gene matches. The CDR3 totals 15 residues. CDR1 MNHEY and CDR2 SMNVEV come from the germline V gene (reference sequence). The CDR3 region has the DNA TGTGCCAGCAGTCAACAGGGACAGCTGAACACTGAAGCTTTCTTT. As protein: CASSQQGQLNTEAFF.

The V and J genes are TRBV10-2 and TRBJ2-3; 10 bases are shared with TRBD2. The CDR3 extends over 16 amino acids. With V trimmed by 5 bases and J by 2 bases, 7 bases remained unmatched. Germline-derived CDR1 and CDR2 are WSHSY and SAAADI. The CDR3 is CASSRSGGGLTDTQYF. The CDR3 coding sequence is TGCGCCAGCAGTAGGAGCGGGGGGGGCCTCACAGATACGCAGTATTTT.

This rearrangement joins TRBV27 to TRBJ1-5, with 8 bases matching TRBD1. The CDR3 is made up of 15 amino acids. Germline lookup yields CDR1 MNHEY and CDR2 SMNVEV (reference sequence). V gave up 6 bases and J gave up 2 bases; unmatched junction bases: 6. CDR3 DNA sequence: TGTGCCAGCAGCTCCGGGACAGGACGCAATCAGCCCCAGCATTTT. Protein product: CASSSGTGRNQPQHF.

V and J are TRBV7-2 and TRBJ2-1; the D gene is possibly TRBD2 (5 bases). CDR3 length: 16 amino acids. The V end was cut by 7 bases, the J end by 1 base, with 17 bases between. The germline V gene has CDR1 SGHTA and CDR2 FQGNSA. CDR3 bases: TGTGCCAGCACCCCCGTGGTAGCGAGGTCCTACAATGAGCAGTTCTTC. Protein: CASTPVVARSYNEQFF.